This T cell receptor (beta chain) originates from a study of early T cells in non-severe SARS-CoV-2 infection. This clonotype was picked up a small number of times. TCRdb analysed the 5' RACE reads with MiXCR anew, one entry per CDR3 protein. The profile shows 95,000 to 150,000 distinct CDR3 sequences, about 15% of them singletons. Trimming took 4 bases from V and 5 from J, leaving 5 bases between them. CDR1 and CDR2 (germline): SQVTM, ANQGSEA. This CDR3 has 10 residues. Sequenced: whole blood. The chain joins TRBV29-1 to TRBJ2-5; no clear D gene. The receptor comes from an adult who was a healthcare worker with PCR-confirmed SARS-CoV-2 infection or an uninfected control (not recorded which). The CDR3 protein is CSVVIETQYF. The DNA of the CDR3 is TGCAGCGTTGTGATTGAGACCCAGTACTTC.